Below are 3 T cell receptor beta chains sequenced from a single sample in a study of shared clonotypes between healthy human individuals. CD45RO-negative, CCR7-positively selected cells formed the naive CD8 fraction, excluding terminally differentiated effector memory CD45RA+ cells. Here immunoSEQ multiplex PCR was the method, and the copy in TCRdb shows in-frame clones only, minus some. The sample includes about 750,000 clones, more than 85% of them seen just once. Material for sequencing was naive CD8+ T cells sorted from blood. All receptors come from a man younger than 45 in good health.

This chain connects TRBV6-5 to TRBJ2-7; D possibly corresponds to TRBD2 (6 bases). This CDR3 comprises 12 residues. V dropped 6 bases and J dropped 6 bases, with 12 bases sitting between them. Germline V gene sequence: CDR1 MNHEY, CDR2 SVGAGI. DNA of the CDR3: TGTGCCAGCAGCTTAGACGGGGGCGAGCAGTACTTC. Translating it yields CASSLDGGEQYF.

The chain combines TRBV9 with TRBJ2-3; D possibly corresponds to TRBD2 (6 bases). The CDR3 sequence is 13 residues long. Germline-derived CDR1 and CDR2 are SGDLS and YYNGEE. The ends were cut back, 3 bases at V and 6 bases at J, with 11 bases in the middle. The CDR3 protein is CASSASGEDTQYF. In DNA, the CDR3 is TGTGCCAGCAGCGCGTCGGGAGAGGATACGCAGTATTTT.

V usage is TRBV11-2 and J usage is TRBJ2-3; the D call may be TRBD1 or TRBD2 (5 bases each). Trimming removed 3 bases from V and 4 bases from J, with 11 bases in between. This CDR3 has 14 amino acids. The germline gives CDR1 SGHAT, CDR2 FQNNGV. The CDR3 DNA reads TGTGCCAGCAGCTTCGGGTTGGGGGCAGATACGCAGTATTTT. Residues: CASSFGLGADTQYF.